This TCR beta chain stems from a study of cytomegalovirus exposure and HLA in healthy donors. This PCR relied on a set of 60 Vbeta primers and 13 Jbeta primers. Sequencing was performed with immunoSEQ multiplex PCR; in TCRdb, only in-frame clones are kept and a portion is missing. The data show 130,000 or so clones, with roughly 80% seen just once and 1.8% held by the top ten. Germline V gives CDR1 MNHEY, CDR2 SMNVEV (reference sequence). This CDR3 contains 16 residues. V dropped 3 bases and J dropped 5; count of bases not matched to a gene: 8. This clonotype was sampled from a young man in good health and CMV-seronegative. This chain connects TRBV27 to TRBJ2-5; 11 bases are a match to TRBD1. Input material: PBMCs. In DNA, the CDR3 is TGTGCCAGCAGTTTCCTCCCGGACAGGGGGCGGGAGACCCAGTACTTC. Protein product: CASSFLPDRGRETQYF.